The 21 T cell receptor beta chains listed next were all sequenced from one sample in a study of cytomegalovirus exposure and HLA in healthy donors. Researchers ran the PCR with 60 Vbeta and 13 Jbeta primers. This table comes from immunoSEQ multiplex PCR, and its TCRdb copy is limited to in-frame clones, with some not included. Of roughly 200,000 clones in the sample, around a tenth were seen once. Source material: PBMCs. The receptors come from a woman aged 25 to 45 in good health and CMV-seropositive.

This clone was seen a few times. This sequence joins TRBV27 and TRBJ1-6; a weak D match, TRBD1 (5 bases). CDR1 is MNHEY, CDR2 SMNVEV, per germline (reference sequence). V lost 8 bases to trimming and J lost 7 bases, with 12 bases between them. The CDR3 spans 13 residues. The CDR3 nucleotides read TGTGCCAGCCGGGACTTCGTAAATTCACCCCTCCACTTT. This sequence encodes CASRDFVNSPLHF.

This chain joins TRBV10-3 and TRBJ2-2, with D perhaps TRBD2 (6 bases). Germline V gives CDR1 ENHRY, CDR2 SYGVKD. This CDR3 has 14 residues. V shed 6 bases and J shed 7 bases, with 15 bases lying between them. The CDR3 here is CAIRGDSPIGELFF. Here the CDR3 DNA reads TGTGCCATCAGGGGGGACTCACCGATCGGGGAGCTGTTTTTT.

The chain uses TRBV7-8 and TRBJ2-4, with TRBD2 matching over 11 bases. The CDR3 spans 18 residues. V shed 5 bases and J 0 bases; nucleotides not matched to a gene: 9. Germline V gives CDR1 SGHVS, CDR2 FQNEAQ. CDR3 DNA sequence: TGTGCCAGCAGCCCGGGACTAGCGGCCTACTCAGCCAAAAACATTCAGTACTTC. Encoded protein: CASSPGLAAYSAKNIQYF.

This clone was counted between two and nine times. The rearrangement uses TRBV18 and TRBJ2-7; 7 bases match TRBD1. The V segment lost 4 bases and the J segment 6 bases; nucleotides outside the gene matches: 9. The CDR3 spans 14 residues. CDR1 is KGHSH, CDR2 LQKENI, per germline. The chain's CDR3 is CASSRQGSNLEQYF. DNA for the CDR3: TGTGCCAGCTCACGACAGGGTTCCAACCTCGAGCAGTACTTC.

CDR3 bases: TGTGCCAGCAGTCGGGGGGGTATTAACTATGGCTACACCTTC. Protein product: CASSRGGINYGYTF. The chain uses TRBV6-1 and TRBJ1-2, with a weak D call TRBD1 (5 bases). Germline CDR1 and CDR2: MNHNS and SASEGT. V dropped 5 bases and J dropped 1 base, with 11 bases sitting between them. The CDR3 loop spans 14 amino acids.

The chain's CDR3 is CASSVELAEQFF. As DNA, the CDR3 is TGTGCCAGCAGTGTAGAGCTCGCTGAGCAGTTCTTC. The genes are TRBV2 and TRBJ2-1; D is ambiguous. Germline V gene data show CDR1 as SNHLY and CDR2 as FYNNEI. CDR3 length equals 12 residues. V was trimmed by 4 bases and J by 9 bases, leaving 10 bases between them. The entire variable domain, with the rest obtained from reference TRBV2 and TRBJ2-1, is as follows: EPEVTQTPSHQVTQMGQEVILRCVPISNHLYFYWYRQILGQKVEFLVSFYNNEISEKSEIFDDQFSVERPDGSNFTLKIRSTKLEDSAMYFCASSVELAEQFFGPGTRLTVL.

CDR3 DNA: TGTGCCAGCAGCCGGTCAGATACGCAGTATTTT. Translated, it gives CASSRSDTQYF. The chain joins TRBV5-4 to TRBJ2-3; D gene uncertain. The germline V gene has CDR1 SGHNT and CDR2 YYREEE (reference sequence). V was trimmed by 4 bases and J by 4 bases, leaving 4 bases between them. This CDR3 comprises 11 residues.

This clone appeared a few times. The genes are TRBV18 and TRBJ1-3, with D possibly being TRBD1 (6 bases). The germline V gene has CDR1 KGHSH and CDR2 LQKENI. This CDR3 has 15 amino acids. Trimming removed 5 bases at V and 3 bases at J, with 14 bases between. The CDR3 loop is CASSTSRGGGNTIYF. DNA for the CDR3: TGTGCCAGCTCAACTTCTCGAGGGGGTGGAAACACCATATATTTT. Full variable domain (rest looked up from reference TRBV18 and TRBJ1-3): NAGVMQNPRHLVRRRGQEARLRCSPMKGHSHVYWYRQLPEEGLKFMVYLQKENIIDESGMPKERFSAEFPKEGPSILRIQQVVRGDSAAYFCASSTSRGGGNTIYFGEGSWLTVV.

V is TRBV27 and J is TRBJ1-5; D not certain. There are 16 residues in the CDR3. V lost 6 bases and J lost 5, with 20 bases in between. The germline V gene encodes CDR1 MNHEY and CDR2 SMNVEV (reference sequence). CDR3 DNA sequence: TGTGCCAGCAGCCCCCTTGGGAGGAAATTAGATCAGCCCCAGCATTTT. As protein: CASSPLGRKLDQPQHF.

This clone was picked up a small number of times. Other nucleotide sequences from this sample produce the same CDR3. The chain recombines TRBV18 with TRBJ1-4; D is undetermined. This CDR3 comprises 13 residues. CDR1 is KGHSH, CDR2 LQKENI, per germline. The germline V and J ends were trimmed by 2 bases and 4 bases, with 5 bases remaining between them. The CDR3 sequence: CASSPGLNEKLFF. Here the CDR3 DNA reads TGTGCCAGCTCACCAGGGCTTAATGAAAAACTGTTTTTT.

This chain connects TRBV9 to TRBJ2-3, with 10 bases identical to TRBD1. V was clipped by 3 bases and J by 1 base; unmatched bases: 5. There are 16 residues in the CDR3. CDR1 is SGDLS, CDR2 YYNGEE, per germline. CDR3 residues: CASSATGTGGTDTQYF. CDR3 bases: TGTGCCAGCAGCGCTACCGGGACAGGGGGCACAGATACGCAGTATTTT.

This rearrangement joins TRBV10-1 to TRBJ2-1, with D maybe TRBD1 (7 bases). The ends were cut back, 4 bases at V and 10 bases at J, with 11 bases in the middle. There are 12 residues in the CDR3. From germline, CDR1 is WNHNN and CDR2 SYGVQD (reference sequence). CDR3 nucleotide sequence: TGCGCCAGCAGTGGGCAGGGGGGAGAGCAGTTCTTC. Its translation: CASSGQGGEQFF.

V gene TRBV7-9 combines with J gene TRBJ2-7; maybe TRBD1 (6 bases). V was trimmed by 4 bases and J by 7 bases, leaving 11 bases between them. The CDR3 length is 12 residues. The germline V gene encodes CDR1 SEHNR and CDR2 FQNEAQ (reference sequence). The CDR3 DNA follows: TGTGCCAGCAGCTGGGACAATTCGGAGCAGTACTTC. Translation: CASSWDNSEQYF.

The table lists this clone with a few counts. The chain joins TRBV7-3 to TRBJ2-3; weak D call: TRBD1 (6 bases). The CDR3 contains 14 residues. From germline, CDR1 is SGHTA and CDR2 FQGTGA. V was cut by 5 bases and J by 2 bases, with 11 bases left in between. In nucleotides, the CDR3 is TGTGCCAGCAGCAGAGGGGGTATCACAGATACGCAGTATTTT. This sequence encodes CASSRGGITDTQYF.

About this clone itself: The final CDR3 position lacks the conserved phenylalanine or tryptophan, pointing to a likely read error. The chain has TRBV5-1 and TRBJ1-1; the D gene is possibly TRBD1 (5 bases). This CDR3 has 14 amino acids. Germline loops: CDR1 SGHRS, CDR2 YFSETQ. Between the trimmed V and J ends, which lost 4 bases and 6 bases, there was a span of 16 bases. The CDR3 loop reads CASSQGAGGAEAFV. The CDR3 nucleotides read TGCGCCAGCAGCCAAGGGGCCGGGGGGGCTGAAGCTTTCGTT.

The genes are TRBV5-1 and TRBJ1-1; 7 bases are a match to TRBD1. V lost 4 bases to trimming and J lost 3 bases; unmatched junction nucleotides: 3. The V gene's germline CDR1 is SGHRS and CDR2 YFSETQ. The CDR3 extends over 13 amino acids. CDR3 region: CASSNTGDTEAFF. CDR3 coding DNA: TGCGCCAGCAGCAATACAGGGGACACTGAAGCTTTCTTT.

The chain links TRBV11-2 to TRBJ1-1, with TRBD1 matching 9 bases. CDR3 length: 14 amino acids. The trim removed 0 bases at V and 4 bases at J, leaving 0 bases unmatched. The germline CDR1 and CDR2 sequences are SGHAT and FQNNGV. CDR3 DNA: TGTGCCAGCAGCTTAGAGACAGGGGGCACTGAAGCTTTCTTT. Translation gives CASSLETGGTEAFF.

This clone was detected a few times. CDR3 sequence: CASMSSGNYGELFF. The CDR3, as DNA: TGTGCCAGCATGAGTAGCGGGAACTACGGGGAGCTGTTTTTT. The V and J genes are TRBV6-1 and TRBJ2-2; 8 bases match TRBD2. Germline lookup yields CDR1 MNHNS and CDR2 SASEGT. Trimming cost V 7 bases and J 7 bases; bases outside gene matches: 8. The CDR3 extends over 14 amino acids.

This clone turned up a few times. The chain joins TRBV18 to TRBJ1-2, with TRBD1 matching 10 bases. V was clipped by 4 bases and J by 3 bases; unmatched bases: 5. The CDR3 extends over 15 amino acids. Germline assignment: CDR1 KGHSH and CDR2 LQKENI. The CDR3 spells CASSRETGGDYGYTF. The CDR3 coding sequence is TGTGCCAGCTCACGGGAGACAGGGGGCGACTATGGCTACACCTTC.

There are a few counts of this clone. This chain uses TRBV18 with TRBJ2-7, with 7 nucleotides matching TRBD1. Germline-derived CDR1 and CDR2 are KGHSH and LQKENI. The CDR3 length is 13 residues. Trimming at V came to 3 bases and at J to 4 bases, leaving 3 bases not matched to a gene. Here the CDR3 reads CASSPTGKYEQYF. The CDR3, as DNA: TGTGCCAGCTCACCGACAGGGAAGTACGAGCAGTACTTC.

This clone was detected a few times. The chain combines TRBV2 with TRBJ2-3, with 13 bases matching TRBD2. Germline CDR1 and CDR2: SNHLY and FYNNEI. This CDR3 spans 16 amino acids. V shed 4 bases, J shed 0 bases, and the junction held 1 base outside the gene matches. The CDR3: CASSGTSGRSTDTQYF. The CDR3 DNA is TGTGCCAGCAGTGGGACTAGCGGGAGAAGCACAGATACGCAGTATTTT.